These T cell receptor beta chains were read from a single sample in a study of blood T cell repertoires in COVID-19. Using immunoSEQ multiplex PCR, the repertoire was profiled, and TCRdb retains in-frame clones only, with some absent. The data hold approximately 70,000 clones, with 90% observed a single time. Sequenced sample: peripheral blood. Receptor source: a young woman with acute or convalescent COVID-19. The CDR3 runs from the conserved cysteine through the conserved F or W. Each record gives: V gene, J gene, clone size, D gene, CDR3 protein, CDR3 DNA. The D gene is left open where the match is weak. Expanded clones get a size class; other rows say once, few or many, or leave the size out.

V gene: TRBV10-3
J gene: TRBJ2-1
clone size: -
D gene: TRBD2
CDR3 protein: CAISDSMAGGYNEQFF
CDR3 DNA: TGTGCCATCAGTGATTCTATGGCGGGGGGGTACAATGAGCAGTTCTTC

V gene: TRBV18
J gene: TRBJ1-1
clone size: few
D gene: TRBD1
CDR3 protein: CASSPGQARTEAFF
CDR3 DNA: TGTGCCAGCTCACCTGGACAGGCCCGCACTGAAGCTTTCTTT

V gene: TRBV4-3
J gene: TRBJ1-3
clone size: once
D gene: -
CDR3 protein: CASSQVTRDSGNTIYF
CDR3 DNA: TGCGCCAGCAGCCAAGTAACTCGCGACTCTGGAAACACCATATATTTT

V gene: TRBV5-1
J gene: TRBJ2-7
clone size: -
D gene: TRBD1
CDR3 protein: CASSPDRGEFYEQYF
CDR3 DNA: TGCGCCAGCAGCCCCGACAGGGGTGAGTTCTACGAGCAGTACTTC

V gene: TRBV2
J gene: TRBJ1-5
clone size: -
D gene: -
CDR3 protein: CASRQVDNQPQHF
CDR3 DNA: TGTGCCAGCAGACAGGTAGACAATCAGCCCCAGCATTTT

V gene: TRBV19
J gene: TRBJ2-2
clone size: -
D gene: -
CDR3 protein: CASSTDSYTGELFF
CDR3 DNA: TGTGCCAGTAGTACGGACAGCTACACCGGGGAGCTGTTTTTT

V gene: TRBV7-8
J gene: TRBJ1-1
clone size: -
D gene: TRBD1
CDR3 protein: CASSVQQGDTEAFF
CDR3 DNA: TGTGCCAGCAGCGTACAACAGGGGGACACTGAAGCTTTCTTT

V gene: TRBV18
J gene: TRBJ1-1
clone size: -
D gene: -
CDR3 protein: CASSSSGNTEAFF
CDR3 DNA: TGTGCCAGCTCATCTTCAGGGAACACTGAAGCTTTCTTT

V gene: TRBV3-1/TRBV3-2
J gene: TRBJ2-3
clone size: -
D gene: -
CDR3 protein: CASSESGIRNTDTQYF
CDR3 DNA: TGTGCCAGCAGCGAATCCGGGATCCGGAACACAGATACGCAGTATTTT

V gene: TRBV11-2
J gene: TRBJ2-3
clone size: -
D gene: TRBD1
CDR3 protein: CASSLGTADTQYF
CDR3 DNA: TGTGCCAGCAGCCTTGGGACAGCAGATACGCAGTATTTT

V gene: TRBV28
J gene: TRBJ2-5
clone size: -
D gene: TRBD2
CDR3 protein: CASSTPLAGMGETQYF
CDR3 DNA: TGTGCCAGCAGTACCCCGTTAGCGGGGATGGGAGAGACCCAGTACTTC

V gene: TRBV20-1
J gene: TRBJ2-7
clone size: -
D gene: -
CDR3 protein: CSAATSYEQYF
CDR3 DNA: TGCAGTGCGGCCACCAGTTACGAGCAGTACTTC

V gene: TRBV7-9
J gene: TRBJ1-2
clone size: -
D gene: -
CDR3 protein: CASSTTPSPNYGYTF
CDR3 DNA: TGTGCCAGCAGCACGACACCATCTCCTAACTATGGCTACACCTTC

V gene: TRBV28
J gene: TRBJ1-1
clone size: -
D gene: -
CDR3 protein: CASSFRGGTQGTNTEAFF
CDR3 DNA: TGTGCCAGCAGTTTCAGAGGGGGAACCCAGGGGACGAACACTGAAGCTTTCTTT

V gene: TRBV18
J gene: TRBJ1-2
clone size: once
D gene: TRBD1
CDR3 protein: CASSESGQGFYTF
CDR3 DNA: TGTGCCAGCTCCGAGTCGGGACAGGGGTTTTACACCTTC

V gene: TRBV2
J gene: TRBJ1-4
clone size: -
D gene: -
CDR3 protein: CASSDRSTNEKLFF
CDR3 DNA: TGTGCCAGCAGTGACAGGTCAACTAATGAAAAACTGTTTTTT

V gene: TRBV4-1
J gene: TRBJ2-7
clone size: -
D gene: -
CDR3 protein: CASSQTRLSYEQYF
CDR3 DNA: TGCGCCAGCAGCCAAACCAGGCTTTCCTACGAGCAGTACTTC

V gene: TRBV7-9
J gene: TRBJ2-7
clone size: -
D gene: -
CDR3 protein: CASSLVSGKGYEQYF
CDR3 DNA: TGTGCCAGCAGCTTAGTATCGGGGAAGGGTTACGAGCAGTACTTC

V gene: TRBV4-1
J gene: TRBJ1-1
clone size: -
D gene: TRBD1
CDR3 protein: CASSQVGQGTNTEAFF
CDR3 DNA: TGCGCCAGCAGCCAAGTAGGACAGGGGACAAACACTGAAGCTTTCTTT

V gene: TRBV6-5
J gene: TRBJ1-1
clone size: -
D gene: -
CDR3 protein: CAGRTRTNTEAFF
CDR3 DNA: TGTGCCGGTCGGACTCGAACGAACACTGAAGCTTTCTTT

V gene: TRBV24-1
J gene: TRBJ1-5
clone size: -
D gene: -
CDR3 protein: CATSELTSSNQPQHF
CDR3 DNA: TGTGCCACCAGTGAGTTGACATCTAGCAATCAGCCCCAGCATTTT

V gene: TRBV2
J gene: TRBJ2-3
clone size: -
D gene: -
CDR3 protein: CASMRTDTQYF
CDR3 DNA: TGTGCCAGCATGAGAACAGATACGCAGTATTTT